Shown below are 27 T cell receptor beta chains from a single sample sequenced in a study of Graves' ophthalmopathy and Graves' hyperthyroidism. TCR beta CDR3 amplification used RNA transcripts. HTBI primers were used in a first-round RT-PCR, which preceded a second-round multiplex PCR. TCRdb re-called the multiplex PCR reads with MiXCR, one entry per CDR3 protein. In the table there are approximately 1.2 million distinct CDR3 sequences, about 40% of which are singletons. Specimen: peripheral blood or thyroid tissue (not recorded which). The source of these receptors is an adult man with Graves' hyperthyroidism.

This clonotype has only a few counts. The gene calls are TRBV11-2 and TRBJ1-6; 7 bases are a match to TRBD1. V trimming: 5 bases; J trimming: 6 bases; junction bases outside the gene matches: 7. This CDR3 is 15 amino acids long. The V gene's germline CDR1 is SGHAT and CDR2 FQNNGV. The CDR3 loop reads CASSERGLTNSPLHF. The CDR3 DNA reads as TGTGCCAGCAGCGAAAGGGGGCTGACTAATTCACCCCTCCACTTT.

This clonotype was observed a handful of times. This sequence joins TRBV30 and TRBJ1-2, with D unresolved. Per germline, CDR1 GTSNPN and CDR2 SVGIG (reference sequence). This CDR3 spans 12 amino acids. V was clipped by 4 bases and J by 4 bases, with 10 bases between them. The CDR3 is CAWNLGVYGYTF. CDR3 bases: TGTGCCTGGAACCTGGGCGTCTATGGCTACACCTTC. The whole variable domain, remainder taken from reference TRBV30 and TRBJ1-2, is SQTIHQWPATLVQPVGSPLSLECTVEGTSNPNLYWYRQAAGRGLQLLFYSVGIGQISSEVPQNLSASRPQDRQFILSSKKLLLSDSGFYLCAWNLGVYGYTFGSGTRLTVV.

The chain combines TRBV29-1 with TRBJ1-2; D is undetermined. Between the trimmed V and J ends, which lost 8 bases and 12 bases, there was a span of 13 bases. Germline V gene data show CDR1 as SQVTM and CDR2 as ANQGSEA. The CDR3 contains 9 residues. In DNA form, the CDR3 reads TGCAGCTCGAGCTCTGGAAACACCTTC. Amino acid sequence: CSSSSGNTF.

The chain is built from TRBV24-1 and TRBJ1-5; D gene uncertain. This CDR3 is built from 14 residues. CDR1 and CDR2 (germline): KGHDR, SFDVKD. V was trimmed by 4 bases and J by 11 bases, leaving 17 bases between them. The CDR3 region is CATSDWTSEETQHF. The CDR3 DNA sequence: TGTGCCACCAGTGACTGGACTAGCGAAGAGACCCAGCATTTT.

With respect to this clonotype: This may stem from a read error, because a much larger clone lies one nucleotide away. The chain has TRBV7-2 and TRBJ2-7; possible D gene TRBD2, 6 bases. Per germline, CDR1 SGHTA and CDR2 FQGNSA. Between the trimmed V and J ends, which lost 5 bases and 2 bases, there was a span of 16 bases. This CDR3 is built from 15 residues. DNA for the CDR3: TGTGCCAGCAGCGTTAGCGGCCTGAGCCCCTACGAGCAGTACTTC. Residues: CASSVSGLSPYEQYF.

Ten or more counts support this clonotype. The V call is TRBV30, the J call TRBJ1-1; perhaps TRBD1 as D (6 bases). This CDR3 region has 15 residues. Between the trimmed V and J ends, which lost 3 bases and 1 base, there was a span of 15 bases. The germline V gene has CDR1 GTSNPN and CDR2 SVGIG (reference sequence). The CDR3 sequence: CAWSRWGGPNTEAFF. The DNA of the CDR3 is TGTGCCTGGAGCCGTTGGGGGGGGCCGAACACTGAAGCTTTCTTT. Full variable domain (missing parts from reference TRBV30 and TRBJ1-1): SQTIHQWPATLVQPVGSPLSLECTVEGTSNPNLYWYRQAAGRGLQLLFYSVGIGQISSEVPQNLSASRPQDRQFILSSKKLLLSDSGFYLCAWSRWGGPNTEAFFGQGTRLTVV.

The chain is built from TRBV2 and TRBJ1-1; no clear D gene. Germline lookup yields CDR1 SNHLY and CDR2 FYNNEI. The CDR3 length is 14 residues. Trimming removed 2 bases from V and 0 bases from J, with 7 bases in between. The CDR3 loop is CASSERAMNTEAFF. The CDR3, as DNA: TGTGCCAGCAGTGAAAGGGCGATGAACACTGAAGCTTTCTTT.

The chain carries TRBV12-3 or TRBV12-4 and TRBJ2-7; 12 bases are a match to TRBD1. Germline trimming cut 4 bases from V and 7 bases from J; bases unmatched to any gene: 8. The CDR3 covers 15 residues. CDR3 amino acids: CASSSPGTGGEEQYF. The DNA of the CDR3 is TGTGCCAGCAGTTCCCCCGGGACAGGGGGCGAAGAGCAGTACTTC.

CDR3 coding DNA: TGCAGTGCTCGCCCTTACCCGGGACAGGGGAACACTGAAGCTTTCTTT. The encoded protein is CSARPYPGQGNTEAFF. V usage is TRBV20-1 and J usage is TRBJ1-1, with TRBD1 identical over 9 bases. Germline loops: CDR1 DFQATT, CDR2 SNEGSKA (reference sequence). Unmatched junction bases numbered 11, after V lost 5 bases and J lost 1 base. This CDR3 region has 16 residues.

The chain recombines TRBV29-1 with TRBJ1-4; D ambiguous. CDR3 length equals 12 residues. Germline CDR1 and CDR2: SQVTM and ANQGSEA. The V gene lost 7 bases and the J gene lost 5 bases, with 11 bases spanning the gap. CDR3 loop: CSAGGRNEKLFF. CDR3 nucleotide sequence: TGCAGCGCAGGAGGGCGAAATGAAAAACTGTTTTTT.

V usage is TRBV24-1 and J usage is TRBJ1-5, with D possibly being TRBD1 (6 bases). Germline V lookup: CDR1 KGHDR, CDR2 SFDVKD. The CDR3 sequence is 13 residues long. This CDR3 reads CAPGQDSHQPQHF. CDR3 nucleotides: TGTGCTCCGGGACAAGACAGTCATCAGCCCCAGCATTTT.

In this sample, this clonotype turned up many times. V and J are TRBV7-2 and TRBJ2-6, with TRBD2 matching 7 bases. CDR1 and CDR2 from the germline V gene are SGHTA and FQGNSA. The V and J ends lost 1 base and 2 bases, in that order; junction bases with no gene match: 8. The CDR3 totals 18 residues. This CDR3 is CASSLGRGGAAGANVLTF. The DNA of the CDR3 is TGTGCCAGCAGCTTAGGACGGGGAGGGGCGGCTGGGGCCAACGTCCTGACTTTC.

This clonotype turned up a few times. J is TRBJ2-7 and V is TRBV27, with 8 bases that match TRBD1. The CDR3 runs 15 residues. V was pared by 5 bases and J by 7 bases, with 13 bases of the junction left unmatched. Germline CDR1 and CDR2: MNHEY and SMNVEV (reference sequence). CDR3 DNA: TGTGCCAGCAGTAGTCATGGACAGGGCCTGAGGGAGCAGTACTTC. It translates to CASSSHGQGLREQYF.

The chain's CDR3 is CAIGGDTQYF. The DNA for the CDR3 is TGTGCCATCGGGGGGGATACGCAGTATTTT. V gene TRBV10-3 combines with J gene TRBJ2-3; D perhaps matches TRBD2 (6 bases). Between the trimmed V and J ends, which lost 8 bases and 6 bases, there was a span of 6 bases. Germline V gives CDR1 ENHRY, CDR2 SYGVKD. This CDR3 is 10 amino acids long.

The chain combines TRBV10-3 with TRBJ1-2, with TRBD1 identical over 7 bases. The V gene's germline CDR1 is ENHRY and CDR2 SYGVKD. J gave up 4 bases and V 10 bases, and 21 bases lay outside the gene matches. The CDR3 runs 17 residues. CDR3 nucleotide sequence: TGTGCCACCAGCAGGGACAGAGTGGGGGGAAGTGGCTATGGCTACACCTTC. It yields the protein CATSRDRVGGSGYGYTF.

This clonotype was seen repeatedly, ten times or more. The chain employs TRBV12-3 or TRBV12-4 and TRBJ2-7, with 10 bases aligning to TRBD1. This CDR3 is 14 amino acids long. V shed 6 bases, J shed 5 bases, and the junction held 7 bases outside the gene matches. For the CDR3, the DNA is TGTGCCAGCAGGCCCGGGACAGGGGTCCACGAGCAGTACTTC. This sequence encodes CASRPGTGVHEQYF.

J is TRBJ2-2 and V is TRBV6-2 or TRBV6-3; D is unresolved. The CDR3 loop spans 13 amino acids. V dropped 5 bases and J dropped 4 bases, with 8 bases sitting between them. The germline gives CDR1 MNHEY, CDR2 SVGEGT. The CDR3 nucleotides are TGTGCCAGCAGTACGACCTCCACCGGGGAGCTGTTTTTT. Its translation is CASSTTSTGELFF.

The sample holds many counts of this clonotype. The chain recombines TRBV7-6 with TRBJ2-2, with a weak D call TRBD2 (5 bases). The CDR3 loop spans 16 amino acids. Looked up from germline, CDR1 is SGHVS and CDR2 is FNYEAQ. V was pared by 0 bases and J by 1 base, with 9 bases between. This CDR3 is CASSLAGAKNTGELFF. Written as DNA, the CDR3 is TGTGCCAGCAGCTTAGCGGGAGCTAAGAACACCGGGGAGCTGTTTTTT.

In this sample, this clonotype turned up many times. The chain carries TRBV6-5 and TRBJ1-6, with 8 bases lining up with TRBD1. Trimming took 6 bases from V and 12 from J; bases not matched to a gene: 10. Germline lookup yields CDR1 MNHEY and CDR2 SVGAGI. The CDR3 totals 14 residues. As DNA, the CDR3 is TGTGCCAGCAGACACAGAGACAGGGGTCTACCCCTCCACTTT. This sequence encodes CASRHRDRGLPLHF.

The sample holds many counts of this clonotype. The chain carries TRBV10-3 and TRBJ2-7; D remains ambiguous. V was shortened by 8 bases and J by 5 bases, with 7 bases between the two germline ends. The germline CDR1 and CDR2 sequences are ENHRY and SYGVKD. This CDR3 region has 10 residues. In DNA form, the CDR3 reads TGTGCCATCGGTTGGGACGAGCAGTACTTC. It translates to CAIGWDEQYF.

This clonotype was observed at least ten times. The chain combines TRBV5-5 with TRBJ1-2; D unresolved. The CDR3 is 14 amino acids. Germline assignment: CDR1 SGHKS and CDR2 YYEKEE (reference sequence). V was clipped by 3 bases and J by 8 bases, with 17 bases between them. The CDR3: CASSSWGEAPGYTF. In DNA form, the CDR3 reads TGTGCCAGCAGCTCATGGGGAGAAGCGCCCGGCTACACCTTC.

The chain carries TRBV19 and TRBJ2-2; 7 bases fit TRBD2. CDR3 length equals 15 residues. After removal of 6 bases from V and 5 bases from J, the junction contained 9 bases not matched to a gene. Germline loops: CDR1 LNHDA, CDR2 SQIVND (reference sequence). The CDR3 coding sequence is TGTGCCAGTAGACCCGTGGGGGGGGTAACCGGGGAGCTGTTTTTT. Protein sequence: CASRPVGGVTGELFF.

In nucleotides, the CDR3 is TGTGCCAGCTACCCCAGGCAGGCCACTGAAGCTTTCTTT. Protein: CASYPRQATEAFF. J is TRBJ1-1 and V is TRBV10-3; no definite D call. V gave up 10 bases and J gave up 4 bases, with 16 bases separating them. The CDR3 is 13 amino acids. Germline V CDR1 and CDR2: ENHRY, SYGVKD.

This clonotype was picked up many times. In nucleotides, the CDR3 is TGTGCCATCAGTGAGTCACCCCTAGCGGCCCAAGAGACCCAGTACTTC. As protein: CAISESPLAAQETQYF. The chain joins TRBV10-3 to TRBJ2-5, with TRBD2 matching 7 bases. Germline loops: CDR1 ENHRY, CDR2 SYGVKD. CDR3 size: 16 residues. Germline trimming cut 0 bases from V and 1 base from J; bases unmatched to any gene: 5.

This clonotype was seen a few times. V usage is TRBV20-1 and J usage is TRBJ2-2, with 7 bases lining up with TRBD1. Looked up from germline, CDR1 is DFQATT and CDR2 is SNEGSKA (reference sequence). There are 15 residues in the CDR3. The trim removed 2 bases at V and 0 bases at J, leaving 3 bases unmatched. In DNA, the CDR3 is TGCAGTGCTAGAAAGACAGGGCCGAACACCGGGGAGCTGTTTTTT. It encodes CSARKTGPNTGELFF.

This clonotype was observed many times. The chain employs TRBV6-6 and TRBJ1-2; 7 bases match TRBD1. Germline CDR1 is MNHNY and CDR2 is SVGAGI (reference sequence). Trimming at V came to 2 bases and at J to 8 bases, leaving 2 bases not matched to a gene. The CDR3 consists of 12 residues. CDR3 nucleotides: TGTGCCAGCAGTTACGGGACAGAAGGCTACACCTTC. Residues: CASSYGTEGYTF.

Many counts were recorded for this clonotype. The CDR3 is CASSTNRVGETQYF. The DNA of the CDR3 is TGCGCCAGCAGCACCAACAGGGTGGGGGAGACCCAGTACTTC. The chain links TRBV5-1 to TRBJ2-5; the D gene is possibly TRBD1 (6 bases). CDR1 is SGHRS and CDR2 is YFSETQ in the germline V gene. Deletions cut 4 bases from V and 5 bases from J, with 15 bases between. The CDR3 runs 14 residues.